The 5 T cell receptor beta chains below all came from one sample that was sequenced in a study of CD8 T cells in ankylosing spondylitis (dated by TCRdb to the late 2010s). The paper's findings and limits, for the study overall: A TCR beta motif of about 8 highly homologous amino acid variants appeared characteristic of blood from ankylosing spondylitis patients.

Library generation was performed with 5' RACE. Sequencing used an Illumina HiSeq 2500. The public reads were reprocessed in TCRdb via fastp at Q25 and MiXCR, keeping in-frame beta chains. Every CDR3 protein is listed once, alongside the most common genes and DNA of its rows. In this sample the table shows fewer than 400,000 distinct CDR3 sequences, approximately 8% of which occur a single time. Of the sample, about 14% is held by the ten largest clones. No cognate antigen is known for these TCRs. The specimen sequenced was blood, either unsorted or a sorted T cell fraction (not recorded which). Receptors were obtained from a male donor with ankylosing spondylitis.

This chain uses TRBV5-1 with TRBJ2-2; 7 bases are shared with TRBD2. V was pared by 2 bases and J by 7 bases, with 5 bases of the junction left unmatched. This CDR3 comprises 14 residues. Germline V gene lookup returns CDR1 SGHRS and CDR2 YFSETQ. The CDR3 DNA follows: TGCGCCAGCAGCTTACTAGCGTACTTCGGGGAGCTGTTTTTT. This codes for CASSLLAYFGELFF.

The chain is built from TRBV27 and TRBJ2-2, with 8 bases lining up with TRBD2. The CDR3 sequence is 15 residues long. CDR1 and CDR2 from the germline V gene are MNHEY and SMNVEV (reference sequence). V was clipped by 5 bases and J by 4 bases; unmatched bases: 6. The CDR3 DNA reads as TGTGCCAGCAGTGGGGTAGCGGGGCTCACCGGGGAGCTGTTTTTT. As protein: CASSGVAGLTGELFF.

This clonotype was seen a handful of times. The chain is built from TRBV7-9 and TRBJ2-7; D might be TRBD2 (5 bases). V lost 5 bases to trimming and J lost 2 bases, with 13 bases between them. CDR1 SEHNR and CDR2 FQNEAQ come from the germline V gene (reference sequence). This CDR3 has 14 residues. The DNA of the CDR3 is TGTGCCAGCAGCCCAGGACTGCCTACCTACGAGCAGTACTTC. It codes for CASSPGLPTYEQYF.

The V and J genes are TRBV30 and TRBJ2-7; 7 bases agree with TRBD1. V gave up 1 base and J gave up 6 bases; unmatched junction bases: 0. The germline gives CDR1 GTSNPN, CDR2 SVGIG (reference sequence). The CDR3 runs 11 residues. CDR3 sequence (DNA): TGTGCCTGGAGTGACAGGGGCGAGCAGTACTTC. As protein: CAWSDRGEQYF.

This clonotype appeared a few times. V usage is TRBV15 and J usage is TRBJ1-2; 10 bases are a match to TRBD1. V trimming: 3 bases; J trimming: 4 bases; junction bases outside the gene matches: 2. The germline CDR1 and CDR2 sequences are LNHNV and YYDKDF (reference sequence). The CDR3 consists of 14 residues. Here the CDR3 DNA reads TGTGCCACCAGCAGGGACAGGGGGATCTATGGCTACACCTTC. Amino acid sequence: CATSRDRGIYGYTF.